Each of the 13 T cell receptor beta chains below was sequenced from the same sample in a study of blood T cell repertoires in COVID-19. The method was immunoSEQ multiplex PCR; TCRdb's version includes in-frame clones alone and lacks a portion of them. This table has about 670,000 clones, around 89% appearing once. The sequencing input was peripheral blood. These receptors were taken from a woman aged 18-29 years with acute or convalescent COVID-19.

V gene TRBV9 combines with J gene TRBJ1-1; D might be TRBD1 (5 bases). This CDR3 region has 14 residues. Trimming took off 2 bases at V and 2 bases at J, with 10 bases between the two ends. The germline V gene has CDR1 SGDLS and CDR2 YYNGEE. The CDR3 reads CASSVGHLNTEAFF. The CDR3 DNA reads TGTGCCAGCAGCGTCGGACACCTCAACACTGAAGCTTTCTTT.

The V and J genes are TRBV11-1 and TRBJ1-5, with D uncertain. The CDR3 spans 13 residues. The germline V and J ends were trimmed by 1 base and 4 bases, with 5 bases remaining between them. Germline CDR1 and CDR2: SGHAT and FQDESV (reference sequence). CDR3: CASSLDRNQPQHF. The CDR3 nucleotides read TGTGCCAGCAGCTTAGACAGAAATCAGCCCCAGCATTTT.

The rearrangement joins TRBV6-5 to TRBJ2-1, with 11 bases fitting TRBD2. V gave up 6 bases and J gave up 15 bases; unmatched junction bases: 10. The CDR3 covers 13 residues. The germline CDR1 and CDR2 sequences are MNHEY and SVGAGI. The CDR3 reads CASSPQPGLAAFF. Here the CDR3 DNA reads TGTGCCAGCAGCCCGCAGCCGGGACTAGCGGCGTTCTTC.

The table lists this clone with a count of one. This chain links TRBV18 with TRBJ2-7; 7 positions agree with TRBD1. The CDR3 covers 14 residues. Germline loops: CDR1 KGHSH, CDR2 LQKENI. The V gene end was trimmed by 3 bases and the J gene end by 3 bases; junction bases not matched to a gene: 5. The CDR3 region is CASSPDRLLYEQYF. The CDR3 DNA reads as TGTGCCAGCTCACCGGACAGGTTGCTCTACGAGCAGTACTTC. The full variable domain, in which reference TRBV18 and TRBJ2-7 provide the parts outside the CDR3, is NAGVMQNPRHLVRRRGQEARLRCSPMKGHSHVYWYRQLPEEGLKFMVYLQKENIIDESGMPKERFSAEFPKEGPSILRIQQVVRGDSAAYFCASSPDRLLYEQYFGPGTRLTVT.

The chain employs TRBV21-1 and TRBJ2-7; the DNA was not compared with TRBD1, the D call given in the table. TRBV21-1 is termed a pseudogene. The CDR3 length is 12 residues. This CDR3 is CASGGPYYEQYF. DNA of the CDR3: TGTGCCAGCGGTGGGCCTTACTACGAGCAGTACTTC.

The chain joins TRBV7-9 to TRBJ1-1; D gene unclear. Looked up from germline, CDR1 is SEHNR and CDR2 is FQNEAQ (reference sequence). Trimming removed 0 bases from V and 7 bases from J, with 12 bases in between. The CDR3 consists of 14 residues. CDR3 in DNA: TGTGCCAGCAGCTTAGCGGCGGAGGTAAATGAAGCTTTCTTT. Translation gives CASSLAAEVNEAFF.

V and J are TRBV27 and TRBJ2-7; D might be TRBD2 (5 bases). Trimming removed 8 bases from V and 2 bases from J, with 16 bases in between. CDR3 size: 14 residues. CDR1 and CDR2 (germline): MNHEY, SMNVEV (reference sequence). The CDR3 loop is CASGDGEPPYEQYF. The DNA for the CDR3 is TGTGCCAGCGGAGACGGGGAGCCGCCCTACGAGCAGTACTTC.

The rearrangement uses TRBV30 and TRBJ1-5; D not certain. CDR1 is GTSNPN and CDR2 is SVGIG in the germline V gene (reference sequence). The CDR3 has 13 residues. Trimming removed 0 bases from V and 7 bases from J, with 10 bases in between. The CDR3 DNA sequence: TGTGCCTGGAGTGTACGAGCAGGACAGCCCCAGCATTTT. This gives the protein CAWSVRAGQPQHF.

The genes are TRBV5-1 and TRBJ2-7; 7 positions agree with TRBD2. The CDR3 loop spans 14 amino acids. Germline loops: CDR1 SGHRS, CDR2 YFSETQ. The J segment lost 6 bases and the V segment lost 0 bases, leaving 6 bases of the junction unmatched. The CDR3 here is CASSLAISSGEQYF. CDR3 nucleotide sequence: TGCGCCAGCAGCTTGGCCATCTCTAGCGGCGAGCAGTACTTC.

The CDR3 region has the DNA TGTGCCAGCAGGCGGACAGGGGACCCGAACACCGGGGAGCTGTTTTTT. It codes for CASRRTGDPNTGELFF. J is TRBJ2-2 and V is TRBV2, with TRBD1 matching over 9 bases. The CDR3 extends over 16 amino acids. The J segment lost 0 bases and the V segment lost 6 bases, leaving 5 bases of the junction unmatched. Germline V gene sequence: CDR1 SNHLY, CDR2 FYNNEI.

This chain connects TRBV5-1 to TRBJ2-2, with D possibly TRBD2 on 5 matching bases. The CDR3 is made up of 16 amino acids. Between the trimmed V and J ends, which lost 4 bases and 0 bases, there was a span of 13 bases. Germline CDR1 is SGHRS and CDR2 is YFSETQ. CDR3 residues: CASSGSRGSNTGELFF. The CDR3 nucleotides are TGCGCCAGCAGCGGTTCTCGGGGATCGAACACCGGGGAGCTGTTTTTT.

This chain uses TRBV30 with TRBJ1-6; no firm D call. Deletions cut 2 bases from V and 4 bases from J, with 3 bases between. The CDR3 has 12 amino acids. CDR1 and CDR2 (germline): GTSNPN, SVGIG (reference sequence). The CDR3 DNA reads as TGTGCCTGGAGTTCATATAATTCACCCCTCCACTTT. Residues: CAWSSYNSPLHF. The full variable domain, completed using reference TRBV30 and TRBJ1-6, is SQTIHQWPATLVQPVGSPLSLECTVEGTSNPNLYWYRQAAGRGLQLLFYSVGIGQISSEVPQNLSASRPQDRQFILSSKKLLLSDSGFYLCAWSSYNSPLHFGNGTRLTVT.

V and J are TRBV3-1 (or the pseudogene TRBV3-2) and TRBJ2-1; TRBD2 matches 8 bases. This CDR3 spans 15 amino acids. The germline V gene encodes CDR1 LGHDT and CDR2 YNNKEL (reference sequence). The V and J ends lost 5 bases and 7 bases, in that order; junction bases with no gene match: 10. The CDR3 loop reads CASSIDGGARNEQFF. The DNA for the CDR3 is TGTGCCAGCAGCATTGACGGGGGGGCGAGAAATGAGCAGTTCTTC.